The TCR beta chain under discussion was sequenced for a study of T cell repertoires in cytomegalovirus infection. At least ten counts were recorded for this clonotype. The antigen remains unidentified. TCRdb reprocessed the reads via MiXCR and lists one record per CDR3 protein. The sample comprises approximately 25,000 distinct CDR3 sequences, under 20% of which are singletons, and roughly 80% rests with the top ten. CDR3 length: 16 amino acids. The V gene lost 0 bases and the J gene lost 5 bases, with 13 bases spanning the gap. General observations from the study: Individuals carrying CMV plus the relevant HLA were identified by cumulative frequency of public TCR beta families.

Material: CD8+ T cells from cultured PBMCs, obtained from culture after CMV antigen stimulation. The chain has TRBV12-3 or TRBV12-4 and TRBJ2-2; a weak D match, TRBD1 (5 bases). The clonotype originates from a human donor in good health (CMV status not recorded). Some clones in this sample may be carry-over from other donors' samples. CDR3 coding DNA: TGTGCCAGCAGTTTAGCGGTCTTCCAGGGAACCGGGGAGCTGTTTTTT. Its protein is CASSLAVFQGTGELFF.